The 5 T cell receptor beta chains below all came from one sample that was sequenced in a study of shared clonotypes between healthy human individuals. Naive CD8 cells lacked CD45RO, underwent positive selection for CCR7 and left out terminally differentiated effector memory CD45RA+ cells. Profiled with immunoSEQ multiplex PCR; TCRdb holds only in-frame clones, not every one. The sample shows fewer than 800,000 clones, roughly nine tenths of them seen only once. Sequencing input: naive CD8+ T cells sorted from blood. The receptors originated from a man aged 25 to 40 in good health.

The genes are TRBV7-9 and TRBJ2-5, with D hard to call. The V gene's germline CDR1 is SEHNR and CDR2 FQNEAQ (reference sequence). CDR3 length equals 16 residues. Trimming removed 0 bases at V and 0 bases at J, with 11 bases between. DNA of the CDR3: TGTGCCAGCAGCTTAGCCTCTCGGACCCACCAAGAGACCCAGTACTTC. This gives the protein CASSLASRTHQETQYF.

This chain links TRBV15 with TRBJ2-2, with D possibly being TRBD1 (5 bases). The CDR3 sequence is 16 residues long. CDR1 and CDR2 from the germline V gene are LNHNV and YYDKDF (reference sequence). V gave up 6 bases and J gave up 1 base, with 15 bases separating them. CDR3: CATSDSVDKNTGELFF. The CDR3 DNA sequence: TGTGCCACCAGTGATTCCGTGGACAAGAACACCGGGGAGCTGTTTTTT.

J is TRBJ2-5 and V is TRBV7-9; D gene uncertain. The CDR3 length is 16 residues. The germline V gene has CDR1 SEHNR and CDR2 FQNEAQ (reference sequence). Trimming left V 1 base short and J 1 base short, with 13 bases between. The CDR3 bases are TGTGCCAGCAGCTTAGGAGTGGGCGGAATCCAAGAGACCCAGTACTTC. Its protein is CASSLGVGGIQETQYF.

CDR3 region: CASSRTGTNEQYF. CDR3 nucleotide sequence: TGTGCCAGCAGTCGTACAGGTACGAACGAGCAGTACTTC. This chain joins TRBV2 and TRBJ2-7; TRBD1 might be the D (5 bases). The CDR3 has 13 amino acids. Germline V gene data show CDR1 as SNHLY and CDR2 as FYNNEI. V lost 5 bases and J lost 5, with 13 bases in between.

This clone was seen only once. The chain has TRBV10-3 and TRBJ2-7; D unresolved. Germline V CDR1 and CDR2: ENHRY, SYGVKD. The CDR3 sequence is 11 residues long. V lost 5 bases, J lost 2 bases, and 4 bases lay in between. The CDR3 DNA sequence: TGTGCCATCAGTACAACCTACGAGCAGTACTTC. Its protein is CAISTTYEQYF.